The 2 T cell receptor beta chains below all came from one sample that was sequenced in a study of spatial heterogeneity in lung cancer. Stated time point: sample taken at primary tumor resection. The authors sequenced whole RNA from tumor, nontumor lung or frozen PBMC without sorting. Using its own MiXCR run on the 5' RACE reads, TCRdb lists one record per CDR3 protein. The sample includes approximately 21,000 distinct CDR3 sequences, under 4% of them seen just once. Sequencing was performed on PBMCs, taken at surgery. These receptors came from a female donor with early-stage non-small cell lung cancer.

Within the sample, this clonotype is medium-sized. The V call is TRBV4-2, the J call TRBJ2-1, with 9 bases aligning to TRBD2. The CDR3 totals 16 residues. V was pared by 0 bases and J by 8 bases, with 8 bases of the junction left unmatched. Germline assignment: CDR1 LGHNA and CDR2 YNFKEQ. CDR3 in amino acids: CASSQDRTSAVDEQFF. Here the CDR3 DNA reads TGTGCCAGCAGCCAAGACAGGACTAGCGCTGTCGATGAGCAGTTCTTC.

This clonotype occurred many times. CDR3 region: CASSRGKAYEQYF. The CDR3 DNA follows: TGTGCCAGCAGCAGGGGGAAGGCGTACGAGCAGTACTTC. The chain joins TRBV5-6 to TRBJ2-7; D perhaps matches TRBD1 (6 bases). The CDR3 is 13 amino acids. Trimming removed 4 bases from V and 4 bases from J, with 12 bases in between. Germline V gene sequence: CDR1 SGHDT, CDR2 YYEEEE.